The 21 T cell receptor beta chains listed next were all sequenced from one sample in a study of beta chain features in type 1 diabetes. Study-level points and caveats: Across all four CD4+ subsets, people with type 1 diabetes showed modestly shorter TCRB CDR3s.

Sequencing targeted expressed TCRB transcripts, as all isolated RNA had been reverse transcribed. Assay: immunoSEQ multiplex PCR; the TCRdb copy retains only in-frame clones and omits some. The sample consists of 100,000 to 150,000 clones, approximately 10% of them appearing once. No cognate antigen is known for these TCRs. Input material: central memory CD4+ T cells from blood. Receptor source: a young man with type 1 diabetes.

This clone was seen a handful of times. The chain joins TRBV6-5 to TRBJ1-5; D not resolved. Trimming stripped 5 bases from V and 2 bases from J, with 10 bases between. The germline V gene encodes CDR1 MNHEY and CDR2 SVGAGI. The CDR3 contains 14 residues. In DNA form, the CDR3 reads TGTGCCAGCAGTCGGGTATTCGGCAATCAGCCCCAGCATTTT. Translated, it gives CASSRVFGNQPQHF.

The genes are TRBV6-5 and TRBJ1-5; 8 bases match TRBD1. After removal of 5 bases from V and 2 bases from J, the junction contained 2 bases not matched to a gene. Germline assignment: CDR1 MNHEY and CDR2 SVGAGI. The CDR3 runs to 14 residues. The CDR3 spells CASSQGAGNQPQHF. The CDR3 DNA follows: TGTGCCAGCAGTCAGGGGGCGGGCAATCAGCCCCAGCATTTT.

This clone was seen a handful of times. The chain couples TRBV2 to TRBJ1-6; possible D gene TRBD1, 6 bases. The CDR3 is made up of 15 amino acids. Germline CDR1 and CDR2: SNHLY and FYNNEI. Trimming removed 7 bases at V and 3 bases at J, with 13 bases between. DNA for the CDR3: TGTGCCAGCAAGAGCGAGGGACACTATAATTCACCCCTCCACTTT. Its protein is CASKSEGHYNSPLHF.

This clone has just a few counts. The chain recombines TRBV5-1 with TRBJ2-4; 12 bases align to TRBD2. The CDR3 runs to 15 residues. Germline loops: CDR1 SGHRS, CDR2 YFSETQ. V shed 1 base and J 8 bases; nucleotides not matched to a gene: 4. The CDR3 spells CASSLQLAGGYIQYF. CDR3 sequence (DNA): TGCGCCAGCAGCTTGCAACTAGCGGGGGGTTACATTCAGTACTTC.

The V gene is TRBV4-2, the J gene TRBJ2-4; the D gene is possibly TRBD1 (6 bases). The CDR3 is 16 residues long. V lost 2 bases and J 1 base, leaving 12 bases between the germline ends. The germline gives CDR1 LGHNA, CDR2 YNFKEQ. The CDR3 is CASSQFPTGAKNIQYF. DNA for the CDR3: TGTGCCAGCAGCCAATTCCCTACAGGGGCCAAAAACATTCAGTACTTC.

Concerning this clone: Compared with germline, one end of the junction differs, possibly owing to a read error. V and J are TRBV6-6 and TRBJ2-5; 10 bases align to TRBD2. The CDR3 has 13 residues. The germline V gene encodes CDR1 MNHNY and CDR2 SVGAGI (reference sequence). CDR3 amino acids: CASSSEYGTSVNF. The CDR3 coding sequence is TGTGCCAGCAGTTCAGAATATGGGACTAGCGTTAACTTC.

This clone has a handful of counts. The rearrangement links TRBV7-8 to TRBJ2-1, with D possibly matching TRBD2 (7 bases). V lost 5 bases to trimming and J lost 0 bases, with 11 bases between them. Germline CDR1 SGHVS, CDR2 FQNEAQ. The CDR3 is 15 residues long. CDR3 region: CASSLRGPSYNEQFF. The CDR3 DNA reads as TGTGCCAGCAGCCTGCGGGGGCCCTCCTACAATGAGCAGTTCTTC.

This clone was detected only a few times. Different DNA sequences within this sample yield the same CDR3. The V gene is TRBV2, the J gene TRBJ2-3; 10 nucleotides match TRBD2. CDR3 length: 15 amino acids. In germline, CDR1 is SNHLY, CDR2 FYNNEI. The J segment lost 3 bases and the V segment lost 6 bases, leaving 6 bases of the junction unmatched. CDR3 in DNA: TGTGCCAGCAGAGCCCTAGCGGGGGTAACAGATACGCAGTATTTT. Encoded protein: CASRALAGVTDTQYF.

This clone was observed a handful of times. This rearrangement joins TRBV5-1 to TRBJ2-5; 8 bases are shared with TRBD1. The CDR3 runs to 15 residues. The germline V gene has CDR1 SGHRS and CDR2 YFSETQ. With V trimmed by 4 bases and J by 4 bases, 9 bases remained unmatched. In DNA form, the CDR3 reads TGCGCCAGCAGCGGCGGACAGGGCTTAGGAGAGACCCAGTACTTC. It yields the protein CASSGGQGLGETQYF. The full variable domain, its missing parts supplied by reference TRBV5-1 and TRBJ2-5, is KAGVTQTPRYLIKTRGQQVTLSCSPISGHRSVSWYQQTPGQGLQFLFEYFSETQRNKGNFPGRFSGRQFSNSRSEMNVSTLELGDSALYLCASSGGQGLGETQYFGPGTRLLVL.

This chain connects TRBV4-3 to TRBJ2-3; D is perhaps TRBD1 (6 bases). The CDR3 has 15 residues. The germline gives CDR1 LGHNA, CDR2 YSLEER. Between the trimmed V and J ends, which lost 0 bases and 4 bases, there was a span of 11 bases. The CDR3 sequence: CASSQENRVADTQYF. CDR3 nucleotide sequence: TGCGCCAGCAGCCAAGAAAACAGGGTCGCAGATACGCAGTATTTT.

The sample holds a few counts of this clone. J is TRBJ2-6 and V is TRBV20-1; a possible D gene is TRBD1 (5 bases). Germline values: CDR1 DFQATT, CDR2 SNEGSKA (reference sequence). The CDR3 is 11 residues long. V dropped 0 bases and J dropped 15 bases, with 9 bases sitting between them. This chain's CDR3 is CSARDGAGLTF. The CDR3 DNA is TGCAGTGCTAGAGATGGGGCTGGCCTGACTTTC.

This chain's CDR3 is CASSVLAGVNEQFF. CDR3 in DNA: TGTGCCAGCAGCGTCCTAGCGGGGGTGAATGAGCAGTTCTTC. The rearrangement links TRBV9 to TRBJ2-1, with TRBD2 identical over 10 bases. Germline CDR1 is SGDLS and CDR2 is YYNGEE. CDR3 length: 14 residues. V was pared by 2 bases and J by 7 bases, with 3 bases of the junction left unmatched.

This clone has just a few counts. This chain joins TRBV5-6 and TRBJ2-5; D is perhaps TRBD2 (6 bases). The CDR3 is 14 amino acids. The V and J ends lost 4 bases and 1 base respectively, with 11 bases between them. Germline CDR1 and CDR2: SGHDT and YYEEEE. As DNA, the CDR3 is TGTGCCAGCAGCCCCCTGGGACTCCAAGAGACCCAGTACTTC. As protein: CASSPLGLQETQYF.

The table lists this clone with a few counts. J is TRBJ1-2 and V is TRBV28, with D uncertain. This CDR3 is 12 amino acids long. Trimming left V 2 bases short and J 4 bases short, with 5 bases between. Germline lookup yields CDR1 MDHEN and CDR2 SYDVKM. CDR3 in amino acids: CASSLMAYGYTF. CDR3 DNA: TGTGCCAGCAGTTTAATGGCCTATGGCTACACCTTC.

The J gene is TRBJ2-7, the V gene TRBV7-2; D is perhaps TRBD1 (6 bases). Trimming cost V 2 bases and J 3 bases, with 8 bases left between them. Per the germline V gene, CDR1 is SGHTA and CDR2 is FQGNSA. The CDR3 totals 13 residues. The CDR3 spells CASSLRDNYEQYF. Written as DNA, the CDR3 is TGTGCCAGCAGCTTACGGGACAACTACGAGCAGTACTTC.

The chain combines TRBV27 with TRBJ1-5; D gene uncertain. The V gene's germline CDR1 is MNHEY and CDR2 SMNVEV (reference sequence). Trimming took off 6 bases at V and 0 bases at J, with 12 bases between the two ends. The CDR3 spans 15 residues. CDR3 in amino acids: CASSVTGYSNQPQHF. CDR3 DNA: TGTGCCAGCAGCGTAACGGGTTATAGCAATCAGCCCCAGCATTTT.

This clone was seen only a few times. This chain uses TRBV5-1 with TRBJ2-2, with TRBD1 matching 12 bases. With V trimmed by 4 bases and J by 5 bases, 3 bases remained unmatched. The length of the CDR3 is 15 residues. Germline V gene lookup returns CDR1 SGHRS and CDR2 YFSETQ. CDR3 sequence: CASSGGQGATGELFF. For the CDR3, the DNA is TGCGCCAGCAGCGGGGGACAGGGGGCGACCGGGGAGCTGTTTTTT.

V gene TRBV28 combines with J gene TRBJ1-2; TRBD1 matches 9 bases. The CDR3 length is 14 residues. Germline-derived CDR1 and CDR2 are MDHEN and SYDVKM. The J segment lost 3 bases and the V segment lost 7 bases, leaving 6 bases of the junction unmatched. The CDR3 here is CASKGTGPDYGYTF. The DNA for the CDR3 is TGTGCCAGCAAAGGGACAGGGCCCGACTATGGCTACACCTTC.

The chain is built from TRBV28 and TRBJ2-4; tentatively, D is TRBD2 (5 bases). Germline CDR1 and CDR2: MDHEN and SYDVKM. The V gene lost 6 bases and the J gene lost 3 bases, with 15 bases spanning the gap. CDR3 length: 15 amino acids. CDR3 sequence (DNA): TGTGCCAGCAGCCTCGCCGGGGAAGGCAAAAACATTCAGTACTTC. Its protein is CASSLAGEGKNIQYF.

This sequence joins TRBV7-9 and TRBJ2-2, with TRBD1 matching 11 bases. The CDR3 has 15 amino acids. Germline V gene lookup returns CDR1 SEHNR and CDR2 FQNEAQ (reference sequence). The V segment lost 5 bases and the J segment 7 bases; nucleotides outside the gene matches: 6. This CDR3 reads CASSPGQGVGGELFF. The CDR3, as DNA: TGTGCCAGCAGCCCGGGACAGGGGGTTGGCGGGGAGCTGTTTTTT. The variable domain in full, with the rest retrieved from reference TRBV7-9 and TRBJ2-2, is DTGVSQNPRHKITKRGQNVTFRCDPISEHNRLYWYRQTLGQGPEFLTYFQNEAQLEKSRLLSDRFSAERPKGSFSTLEIQRTEQGDSAMYLCASSPGQGVGGELFFGEGSRLTVL.

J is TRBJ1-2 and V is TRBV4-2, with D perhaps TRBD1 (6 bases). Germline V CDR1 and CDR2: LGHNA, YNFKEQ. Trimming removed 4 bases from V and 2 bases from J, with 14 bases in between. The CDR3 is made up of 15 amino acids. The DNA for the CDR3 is TGTGCCAGCAGCCGAGGGGGACAAACCAACTATGGCTACACCTTC. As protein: CASSRGGQTNYGYTF.